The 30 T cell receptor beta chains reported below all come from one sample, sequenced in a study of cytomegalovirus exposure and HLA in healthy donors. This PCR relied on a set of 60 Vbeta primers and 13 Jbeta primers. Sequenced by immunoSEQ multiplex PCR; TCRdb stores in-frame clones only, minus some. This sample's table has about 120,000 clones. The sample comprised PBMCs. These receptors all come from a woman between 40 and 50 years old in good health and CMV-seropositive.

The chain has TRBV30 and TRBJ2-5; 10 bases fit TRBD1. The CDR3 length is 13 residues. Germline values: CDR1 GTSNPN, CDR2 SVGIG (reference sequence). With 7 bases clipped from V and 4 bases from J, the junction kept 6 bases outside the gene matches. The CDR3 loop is CASLDRGGETQYF. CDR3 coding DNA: TGTGCCTCGCTGGACAGGGGGGGAGAGACCCAGTACTTC.

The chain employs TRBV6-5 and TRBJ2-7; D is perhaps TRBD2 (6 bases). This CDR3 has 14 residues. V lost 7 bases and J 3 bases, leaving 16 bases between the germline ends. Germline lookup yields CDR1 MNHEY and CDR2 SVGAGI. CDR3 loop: CASKLQGGNYEQYF. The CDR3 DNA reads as TGTGCCAGCAAACTCCAGGGAGGAAACTACGAGCAGTACTTC.

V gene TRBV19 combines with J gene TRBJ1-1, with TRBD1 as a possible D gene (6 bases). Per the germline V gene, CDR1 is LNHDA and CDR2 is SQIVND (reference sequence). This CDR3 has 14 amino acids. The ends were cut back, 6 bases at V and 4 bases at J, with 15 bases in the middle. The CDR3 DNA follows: TGTGCCAGTAGCCCGGGACACCCGAGCACTGAAGCTTTCTTT. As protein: CASSPGHPSTEAFF.

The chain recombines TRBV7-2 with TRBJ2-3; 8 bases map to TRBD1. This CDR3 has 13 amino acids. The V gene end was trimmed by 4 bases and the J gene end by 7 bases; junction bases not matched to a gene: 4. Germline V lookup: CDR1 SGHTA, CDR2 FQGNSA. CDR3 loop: CASSSGQGNTQYF. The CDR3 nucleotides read TGTGCCAGCAGCTCCGGACAGGGCAATACGCAGTATTTT. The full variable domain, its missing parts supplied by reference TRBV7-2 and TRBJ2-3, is GAGVSQSPSNKVTEKGKDVELRCDPISGHTALYWYRQSLGQGLEFLIYFQGNSAPDKSGLPSDRFSAERTGGSVSTLTIQRTQQEDSAVYLCASSSGQGNTQYFGPGTRLTVL.

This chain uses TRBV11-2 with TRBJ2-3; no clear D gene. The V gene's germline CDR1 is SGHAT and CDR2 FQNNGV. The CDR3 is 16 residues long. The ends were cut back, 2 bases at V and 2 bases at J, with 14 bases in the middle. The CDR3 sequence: CASSLIAPVDTDTQYF. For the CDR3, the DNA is TGTGCCAGCAGCTTAATAGCTCCGGTGGACACAGATACGCAGTATTTT. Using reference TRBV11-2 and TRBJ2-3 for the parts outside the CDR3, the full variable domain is EAGVAQSPRYKIIEKRQSVAFWCNPISGHATLYWYQQILGQGPKLLIQFQNNGVVDDSQLPKDRFSAERLKGVDSTLKIQPAKLEDSAVYLCASSLIAPVDTDTQYFGPGTRLTVL.

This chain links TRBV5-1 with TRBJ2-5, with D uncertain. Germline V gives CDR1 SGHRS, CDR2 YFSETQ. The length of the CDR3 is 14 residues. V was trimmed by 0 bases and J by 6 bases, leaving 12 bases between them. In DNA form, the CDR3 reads TGCGCCAGCAGCTTGGCGGCAGGCGCCCAGACCCAGTACTTC. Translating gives CASSLAAGAQTQYF.

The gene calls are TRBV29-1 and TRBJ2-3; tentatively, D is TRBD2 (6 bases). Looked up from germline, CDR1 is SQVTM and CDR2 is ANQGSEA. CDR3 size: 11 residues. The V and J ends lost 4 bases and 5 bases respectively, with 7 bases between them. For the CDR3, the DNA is TGCAGCGTTGTGGAGGGAGATACGCAGTATTTT. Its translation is CSVVEGDTQYF.

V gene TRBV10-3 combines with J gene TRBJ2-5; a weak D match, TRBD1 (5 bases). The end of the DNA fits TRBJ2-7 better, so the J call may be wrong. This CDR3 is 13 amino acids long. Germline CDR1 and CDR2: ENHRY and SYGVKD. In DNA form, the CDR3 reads TGTGCCATCAGTGATGACAGTAACTACGAGCAGTACTTC. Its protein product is CAISDDSNYEQYF.

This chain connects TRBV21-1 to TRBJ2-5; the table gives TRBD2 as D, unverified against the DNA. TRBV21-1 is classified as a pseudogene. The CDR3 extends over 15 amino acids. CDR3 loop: CASSKASRYQETQYF. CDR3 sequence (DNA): TGTGCCAGCAGCAAAGCATCGCGGTACCAAGAGACCCAGTACTTC.

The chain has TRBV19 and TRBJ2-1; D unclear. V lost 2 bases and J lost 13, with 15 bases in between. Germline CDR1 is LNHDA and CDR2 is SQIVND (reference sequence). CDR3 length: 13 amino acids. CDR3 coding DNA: TGTGCCAGTAGTATACCCCCCGTGGCAGATCAGTTCTTC. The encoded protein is CASSIPPVADQFF. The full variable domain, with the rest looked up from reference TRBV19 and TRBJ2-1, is DGGITQSPKYLFRKEGQNVTLSCEQNLNHDAMYWYRQDPGQGLRLIYYSQIVNDFQKGDIAEGYSVSREKKESFPLTVTSAQKNPTAFYLCASSIPPVADQFFGPGTRLTVL.

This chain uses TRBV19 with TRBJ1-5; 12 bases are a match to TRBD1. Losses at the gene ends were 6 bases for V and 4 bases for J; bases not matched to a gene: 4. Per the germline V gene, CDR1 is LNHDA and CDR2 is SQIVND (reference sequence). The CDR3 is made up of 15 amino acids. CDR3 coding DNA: TGTGCCAGTAGAGGGACAGGGGGCCGTAATCAGCCCCAGCATTTT. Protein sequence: CASRGTGGRNQPQHF.

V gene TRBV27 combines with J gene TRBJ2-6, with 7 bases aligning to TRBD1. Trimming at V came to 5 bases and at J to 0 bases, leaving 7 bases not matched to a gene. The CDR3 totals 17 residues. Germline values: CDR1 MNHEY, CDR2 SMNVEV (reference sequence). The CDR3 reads CASSAHRGHSGANVLTF. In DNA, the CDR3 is TGTGCCAGCAGTGCCCACAGGGGACACTCTGGGGCCAACGTCCTGACTTTC.

CDR3 protein: CASSSSTGLGEKLFF. The CDR3 coding sequence is TGTGCCAGCAGCTCTTCGACAGGGCTAGGCGAAAAACTGTTTTTT. The V call is TRBV7-8, the J call TRBJ1-4; 7 nucleotides align to TRBD1. This CDR3 is built from 15 residues. Germline CDR1 reads SGHVS; CDR2 reads FQNEAQ. Trimming took 4 bases from V and 8 from J; bases not matched to a gene: 10. Based on the CDR3 plus reference TRBV7-8 and TRBJ1-4, the full variable domain is GAGVSQSPRYKVAKRGQDVALRCDPISGHVSLFWYQQALGQGPEFLTYFQNEAQLDKSGLPSDRFFAERPEGSVSTLKIQRTQQEDSAVYLCASSSSTGLGEKLFFGSGTQLSVL.

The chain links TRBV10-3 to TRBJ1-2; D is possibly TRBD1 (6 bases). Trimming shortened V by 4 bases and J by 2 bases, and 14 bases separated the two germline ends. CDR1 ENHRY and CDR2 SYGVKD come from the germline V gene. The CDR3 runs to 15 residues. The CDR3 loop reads CAISAGQTQNYGYTF. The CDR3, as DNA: TGTGCCATCAGTGCCGGACAGACACAAAACTATGGCTACACCTTC.

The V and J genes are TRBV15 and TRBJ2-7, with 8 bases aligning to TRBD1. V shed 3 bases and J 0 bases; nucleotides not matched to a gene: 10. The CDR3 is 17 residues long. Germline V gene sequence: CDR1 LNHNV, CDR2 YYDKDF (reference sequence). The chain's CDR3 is CATSSEGRTGPSYEQYF. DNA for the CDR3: TGTGCCACCAGCAGCGAAGGCCGGACAGGGCCCTCCTACGAGCAGTACTTC.

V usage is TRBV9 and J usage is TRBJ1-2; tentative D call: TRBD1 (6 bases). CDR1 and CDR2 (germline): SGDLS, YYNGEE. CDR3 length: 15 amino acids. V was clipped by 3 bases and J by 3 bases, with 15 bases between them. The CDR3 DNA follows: TGTGCCAGCAGCGCCGACCCTGGGGGCCACTATGGCTACACCTTC. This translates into CASSADPGGHYGYTF.

The CDR3 DNA sequence: TGTGCCAGCAGCGTAGGAGACAGGGTAGGCGGGGAGCTGTTTTTT. Protein: CASSVGDRVGGELFF. The chain combines TRBV9 with TRBJ2-2, with 7 positions matching TRBD1. V gave up 0 bases and J gave up 7 bases; unmatched junction bases: 6. The CDR3 covers 15 residues. CDR1 SGDLS and CDR2 YYNGEE come from the germline V gene.

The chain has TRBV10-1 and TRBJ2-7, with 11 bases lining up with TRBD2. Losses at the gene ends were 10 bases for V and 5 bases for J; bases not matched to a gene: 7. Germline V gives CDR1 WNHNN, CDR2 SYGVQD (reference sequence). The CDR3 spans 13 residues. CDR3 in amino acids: CAISPSGRNEQYF. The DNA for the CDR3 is TGCGCCATCTCACCTAGCGGGAGGAACGAGCAGTACTTC.

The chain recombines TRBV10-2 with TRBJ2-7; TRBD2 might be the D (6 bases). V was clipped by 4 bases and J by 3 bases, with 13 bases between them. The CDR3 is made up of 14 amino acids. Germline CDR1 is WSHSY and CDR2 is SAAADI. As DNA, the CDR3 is TGCGCCAGCAGTGGGCTACCCGGGGGCTACGAGCAGTACTTC. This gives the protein CASSGLPGGYEQYF.

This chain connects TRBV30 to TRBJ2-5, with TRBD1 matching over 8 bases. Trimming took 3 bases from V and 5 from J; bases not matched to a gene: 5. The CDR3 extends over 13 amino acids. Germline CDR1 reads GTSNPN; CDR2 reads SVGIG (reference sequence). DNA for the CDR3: TGTGCCTGGAGACAGGGGGGTGCGGAGACCCAGTACTTC. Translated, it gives CAWRQGGAETQYF.

DNA of the CDR3: TGTGCCAGTAGTAAGCGACTAGCGGGAGCCACAGATACGCAGTATTTT. Protein sequence: CASSKRLAGATDTQYF. The chain recombines TRBV19 with TRBJ2-3; TRBD2 agrees at 12 bases. With 4 bases clipped from V and 2 bases from J, the junction kept 4 bases outside the gene matches. The CDR3 runs to 16 residues. CDR1 is LNHDA, CDR2 SQIVND, per germline (reference sequence).

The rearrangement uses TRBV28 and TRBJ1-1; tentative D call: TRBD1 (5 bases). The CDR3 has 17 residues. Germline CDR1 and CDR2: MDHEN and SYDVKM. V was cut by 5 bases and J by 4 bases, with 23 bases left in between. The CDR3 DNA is TGTGCCAGCAGTACCCAAAGACTCCAAACAGGTAGCACTGAAGCTTTCTTT. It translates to CASSTQRLQTGSTEAFF.

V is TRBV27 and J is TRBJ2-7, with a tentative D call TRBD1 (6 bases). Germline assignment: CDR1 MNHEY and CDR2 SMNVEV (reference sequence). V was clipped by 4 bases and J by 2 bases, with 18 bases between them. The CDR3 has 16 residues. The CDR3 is CASSSRWGLQTYEQYF. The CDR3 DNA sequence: TGTGCCAGCAGTTCCCGATGGGGGCTACAAACCTACGAGCAGTACTTC.

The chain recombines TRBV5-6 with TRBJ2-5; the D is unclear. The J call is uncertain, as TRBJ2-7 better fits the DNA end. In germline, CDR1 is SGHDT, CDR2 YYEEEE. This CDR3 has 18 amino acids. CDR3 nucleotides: TGTGCCAGCAGCTTGGCCCCCTTTAGTAGCCGGATGGCCTACGAGCAGTACTTC. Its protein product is CASSLAPFSSRMAYEQYF.

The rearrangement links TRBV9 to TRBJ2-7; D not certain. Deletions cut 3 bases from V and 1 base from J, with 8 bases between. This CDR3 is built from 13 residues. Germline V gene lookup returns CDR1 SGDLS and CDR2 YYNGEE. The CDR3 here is CASSGGESYEQYF. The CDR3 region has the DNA TGTGCCAGCAGCGGAGGAGAGTCCTACGAGCAGTACTTC. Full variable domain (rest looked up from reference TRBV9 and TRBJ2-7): DSGVTQTPKHLITATGQRVTLRCSPRSGDLSVYWYQQSLDQGLQFLIQYYNGEERAKGNILERFSAQQFPDLHSELNLSSLELGDSALYFCASSGGESYEQYFGPGTRLTVT.

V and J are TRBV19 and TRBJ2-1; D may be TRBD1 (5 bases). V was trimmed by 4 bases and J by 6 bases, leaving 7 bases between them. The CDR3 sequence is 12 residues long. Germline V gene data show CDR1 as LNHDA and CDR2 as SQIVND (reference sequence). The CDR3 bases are TGTGCCAGTAGTAAGGGGTTCAATGAGCAGTTCTTC. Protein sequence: CASSKGFNEQFF.

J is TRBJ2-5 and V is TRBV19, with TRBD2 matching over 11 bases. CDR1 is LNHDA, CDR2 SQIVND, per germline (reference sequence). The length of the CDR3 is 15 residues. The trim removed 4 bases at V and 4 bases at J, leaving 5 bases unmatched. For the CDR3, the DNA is TGTGCCAGTAGTACGACCGGGACTAGCGGAGAGACCCAGTACTTC. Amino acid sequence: CASSTTGTSGETQYF.

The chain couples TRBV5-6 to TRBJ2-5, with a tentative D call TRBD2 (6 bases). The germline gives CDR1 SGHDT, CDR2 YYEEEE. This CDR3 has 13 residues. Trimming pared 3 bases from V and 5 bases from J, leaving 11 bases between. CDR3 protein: CASSSGSWETQYF. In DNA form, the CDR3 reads TGTGCCAGCAGCTCCGGGAGTTGGGAGACCCAGTACTTC.

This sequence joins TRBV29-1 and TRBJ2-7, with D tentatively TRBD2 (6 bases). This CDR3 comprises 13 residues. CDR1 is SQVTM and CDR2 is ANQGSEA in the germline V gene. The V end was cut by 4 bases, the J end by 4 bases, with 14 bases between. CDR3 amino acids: CSVGTGVGYEQYF. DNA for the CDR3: TGCAGCGTTGGGACGGGAGTGGGTTACGAGCAGTACTTC.

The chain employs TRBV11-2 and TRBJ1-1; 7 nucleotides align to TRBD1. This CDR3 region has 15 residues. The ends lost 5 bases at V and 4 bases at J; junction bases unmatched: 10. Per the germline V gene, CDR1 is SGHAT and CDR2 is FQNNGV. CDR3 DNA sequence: TGTGCCAGCAGCCCCAGACAGGGTTTAGCCACTGAAGCTTTCTTT. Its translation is CASSPRQGLATEAFF.